This TCR beta chain originates from a study of T cells after yellow fever vaccination. Study background: Fractions with few cells were prepared using SMART-Seq v4 Ultra Low Input.

Germline V CDR1 and CDR2: ENHRY, SYGVKD. The CDR3 length is 14 residues. UMIs were added to TCR cDNA along with a universal primer site when it was made by 5'RACE template switching. One entry per CDR3 protein results from TCRdb running MiXCR on the 5' RACE reads. The repertoire holds about 68,000 distinct CDR3 sequences, more than 6.5% seen once, with 37% in the top ten. About this clonotype: The junction and the germline gene differ at one end; a read error may be behind it.

The receptor's source is a man aged 18 to 35 who received the YFV17D yellow fever vaccine. The rearrangement links TRBV10-3 to TRBJ2-1; 8 bases are shared with TRBD2. The sequences come from CD8+ T cells sorted from PBMCs, collected roughly 47 days after the first yellow fever vaccination. The CDR3 coding sequence is TGTGCCGCCAGGCGGGAGGACTCCTACGATGAGCAGTTCTTC. It yields the protein CAARREDSYDEQFF.